This paragraph covers one TCR beta chain sequence. Its antigen target is currently unknown. No base-level quality is on record; no much larger clone is a single base apart. The same CDR3 also results from other DNA sequences found in this sample. The data belong to a study of beta chain features in type 1 diabetes listed by TCRdb under 2018. At the level of the whole study: Mean age, gender distribution, total cell number and subset yield were not different between patients and healthy donors. The study compared TCRB repertoires of sorted circulating CD4+ T cell subsets between recently diagnosed type 1 diabetes patients and matched healthy donors. A total of roughly 100 million sorted cells were examined across all samples, and a strong correlation was observed between cell number per subset and RNA yield. Regulatory and stem cell-like memory subsets were obtained from only 8 patients and roughly 8 healthy donors, while naive and central memory subsets were obtained from all 30 or so donors. The study at large found these results: Because small numbers of individuals were included in the HLA sub-analyses, any influence of HLA type on TCRB rearrangement was left unresolved. Patients with type 1 diabetes made fewer insertions and deleted more nucleotides at VDJ recombination sites, implying thymic rearrangement abnormalities. Because cDNA rather than genomic DNA was sequenced, highly expressing activated cells could have been over-represented, although no difference in activation and CD3 levels was found between groups. The naive, central memory and regulatory TCRB repertoires appeared to resemble one another more closely among patients than among healthy donors. PCR might favor shorter templates, but patient and control samples were amplified and corrected together, so any skew would affect both groups equally. In all four CD4+ subsets, TCRB CDR3 length was moderately but significantly shorter in type 1 diabetes patients.

The entire amount of isolated RNA was reverse transcribed using the High Capacity cDNA Reverse Transcription Kit, so the sequenced TCRB transcripts were expressed ones. Deep immunoSEQ sequencing was applied to naive, central memory and regulatory T cell samples, giving an average of roughly 3.3 million total reads per sample. Sorted cells were lysed in RLT buffer, and RNA was extracted using DNase-treated RNeasy Micro or Mini kits according to cell number. To prevent cross-contamination, every cell subset was processed on its own, while patient and healthy donor samples were processed together. TCRB sequences were amplified from cDNA with the immunoSEQ multiplex PCR, producing 87-bp fragments spanning the CDR3 region. Amplicons were sequenced on the Illumina HiSeq platform. The paper's data handling went like this. Synthetic template baselines were used to correct PCR bias computationally, reads within Hamming distance 2 were collapsed, and singletons that could not be merged were discarded. Reads were aligned to IMGT to assign V, D and J genes, CDR3 length, and insertions or deletions at six rearrangement sites. Clonotype counts were normalized to sorted cell number within each subset before computing true diversity and Gini coefficients with the tcR R package. Repertoire sharing was quantified using the overlap coefficient calculated on TCRB nucleotide sequences. Out-of-frame TCRB sequences from naive cells were analyzed as a proxy for the pre-selection repertoire. In its TCRdb copy, this immuneACCESS table keeps in-frame sequences only and misses some clones. Where compared with another copy, unresolved V genes explain less than half of these, and the others have no known cause. That table furnishes V, J and clone size, whereas the DNA furnished D and trimming. Present in this sample are hundreds of thousands of clones, around 12% of which were seen just once. 0.015% to 0.02% of the sample goes to the ten largest clones.

Each donor gave one peripheral blood draw, averaging approximately 110 mL, which was collected into heparinised tubes. Naive, central memory, regulatory and stem cell-like memory CD4+ T cells were sorted on a BD FACSAria II using a panel including CD45RO, CCR7, CD25, CD127, CD95 and CD27. All sorted populations exceeded 95% purity. PBMCs were isolated immediately by Lymphoprep density gradient centrifugation and stained directly without culture. So that batch effects would be minimized, each experiment stained and sorted samples in pairs, pairing one healthy donor with one patient. Based on the germline V gene (reference sequence), the CDR1 and CDR2 sequences are LNHNV and YYDKDF. Trimming takes 3 bases from V and 2 bases from J, and the germline ends sit 4 bases apart. The CDR3 contains 12 residues, cysteine and phenylalanine counted. Just CDR3 DNA is preserved here, 36 bases in frame from base 1.

This TCR was recovered from a man between 18 and 35 years old in good health. Material for sequencing was naive CD4+ T cells from blood. The cell subset or site label, read with the paper, signifies: true naive CD4+ T cells. Recombination joined TRBV15 with TRBJ2-5, with no reliable assignment of the D segment. The CDR3 region has the sequence CATSRAQETQYF. In nucleotide form, the sequence is TGTGCCACCAGCAGGGCACAAGAGACCCAGTACTTC. Full variable domain (CDR3 extended with the reference TRBV15 and TRBJ2-5 proteins): DAMVIQNPRYQVTQFGKPVTLSCSQTLNHNVMYWYQQKSSQAPKLLFHYYDKDFNNEADTPDNFQSRRPNTSFCFLDIRSPGLGDTAMYLCATSRAQETQYFGPGTRLLVL.